The 12 T cell receptor beta chains presented below share a single source sample, sequenced in a study of OX40 agonist ivuxolimab in advanced cancers. Here immunoSEQ multiplex PCR was the method, and the copy in TCRdb shows in-frame clones only, minus some. This sample has 50,000 to 75,000 clones, with 65% to 85% found just once. The material sequenced was CD4+ or CD8+ T cells sorted from blood, taken in a trial of the OX40 agonist ivuxolimab. The receptor source for this set is an adult with an advanced solid tumor such as melanoma, head and neck, liver or kidney cancer.

The rearrangement links TRBV12-5 to TRBJ2-1; D remains ambiguous. Germline CDR1 reads LGHNT; CDR2 reads FRNRAP. This CDR3 region has 12 residues. The V end lost 7 bases, the J end lost 7 bases, and 11 bases lay between the germline ends. The CDR3 region is CASAPNSNEQFF. The CDR3 nucleotides read TGTGCTAGTGCCCCGAACTCAAATGAGCAGTTCTTC.

This clone was detected a few times. The V call is TRBV9, the J call TRBJ2-3, with D maybe TRBD2 (5 bases). Germline V gene data show CDR1 as SGDLS and CDR2 as YYNGEE. This CDR3 has 15 amino acids. V was cut by 4 bases and J by 7 bases, with 19 bases left in between. CDR3 sequence: CASSPGSSRFNTQYF. The CDR3 DNA reads TGTGCCAGCAGCCCGGGATCCTCTAGGTTCAATACGCAGTATTTT.

The genes are TRBV6-1 and TRBJ1-4; the D gene is possibly TRBD1 (6 bases). V shed 4 bases and J shed 8 bases, with 17 bases lying between them. The CDR3 runs 15 residues. Germline-derived CDR1 and CDR2 are MNHNS and SASEGT. CDR3 loop: CASSGGAGVQEKLFF. The CDR3 DNA reads TGTGCCAGCAGTGGCGGGGCAGGGGTCCAGGAAAAACTGTTTTTT.

The chain carries TRBV30 and TRBJ2-1; 11 positions match TRBD2. After removal of 4 bases from V and 7 bases from J, the junction contained 6 bases not matched to a gene. The germline gives CDR1 GTSNPN, CDR2 SVGIG (reference sequence). This CDR3 has 14 residues. The CDR3 loop is CAWKLAGVRNEQFF. Here the CDR3 DNA reads TGTGCCTGGAAACTAGCGGGAGTGAGAAATGAGCAGTTCTTC.

This clone appeared a single time. This chain connects TRBV6-6 to TRBJ2-2; D tentatively fits TRBD1 or TRBD2 (5 bases each). The CDR3 has 14 residues. Germline V gene sequence: CDR1 MNHNY, CDR2 SVGAGI (reference sequence). V lost 8 bases and J 7 bases, leaving 17 bases between the germline ends. The CDR3 sequence: CASLPGTSYGELFF. The CDR3 coding sequence is TGTGCCAGCCTCCCCGGGACCAGTTACGGGGAGCTGTTTTTT.

The CDR3 sequence is CASSTTTDYGYTF. CDR3 nucleotide sequence: TGTGCCAGCAGCACAACGACAGACTATGGCTACACCTTC. The chain couples TRBV7-2 to TRBJ1-2; TRBD1 might be the D (5 bases). This CDR3 spans 13 amino acids. The ends were cut back, 5 bases at V and 3 bases at J, with 10 bases in the middle. Germline CDR1 is SGHTA and CDR2 is FQGNSA.

V usage is TRBV2 and J usage is TRBJ2-2; 8 bases agree with TRBD1. V shed 7 bases and J 5 bases; nucleotides not matched to a gene: 9. The CDR3 contains 15 residues. Germline V gives CDR1 SNHLY, CDR2 FYNNEI. The CDR3 sequence: CASKVRTGLTGELFF. The CDR3 region has the DNA TGTGCCAGCAAGGTGCGGACAGGGCTTACCGGGGAGCTGTTTTTT.

The CDR3 sequence is CAWSPLGVLNYGYTF. The CDR3 DNA follows: TGTGCCTGGAGTCCGCTCGGGGTATTGAACTATGGCTACACCTTC. The chain has TRBV30 and TRBJ1-2, with D unclear. The CDR3 is 15 amino acids. CDR1 and CDR2 (germline): GTSNPN, SVGIG (reference sequence). V gave up 2 bases and J gave up 2 bases, with 15 bases separating them.

A few counts support this clone. The rearrangement links TRBV9 to TRBJ1-6; 11 nucleotides agree with TRBD1. The CDR3 totals 15 residues. Germline V gene sequence: CDR1 SGDLS, CDR2 YYNGEE. Losses at the gene ends were 2 bases for V and 5 bases for J; bases not matched to a gene: 0. CDR3 in amino acids: CASSVGQGDNSPLHF. The CDR3, as DNA: TGTGCCAGCAGCGTGGGACAGGGGGATAATTCACCCCTCCACTTT.

The V and J genes are TRBV2 and TRBJ1-5; D not certain. The CDR3 is made up of 13 amino acids. In germline, CDR1 is SNHLY, CDR2 FYNNEI. Trimming cost V 6 bases and J 4 bases, with 10 bases left between them. In DNA, the CDR3 is TGTGCCAGCAGAGGAGATAGAAATCAGCCCCAGCATTTT. Translating it yields CASRGDRNQPQHF. The full variable domain, its missing parts supplied by reference TRBV2 and TRBJ1-5, is EPEVTQTPSHQVTQMGQEVILRCVPISNHLYFYWYRQILGQKVEFLVSFYNNEISEKSEIFDDQFSVERPDGSNFTLKIRSTKLEDSAMYFCASRGDRNQPQHFGDGTRLSIL.

V and J are TRBV6-5 and TRBJ2-1; no firm D call. Germline lookup yields CDR1 MNHEY and CDR2 SVGAGI. The CDR3 loop spans 13 amino acids. V lost 5 bases to trimming and J lost 5 bases, with 10 bases between them. The CDR3 loop reads CASSTGLHNEQFF. DNA for the CDR3: TGTGCCAGCAGTACCGGGCTCCACAATGAGCAGTTCTTC.

V and J are TRBV7-8 and TRBJ2-3; 7 bases match TRBD1. In germline, CDR1 is SGHVS, CDR2 FQNEAQ. V shed 3 bases, J shed 0 bases, and the junction held 21 bases outside the gene matches. The CDR3 is made up of 21 amino acids. The CDR3 here is CASSFKRRGQQIHSSTDTQYF. For the CDR3, the DNA is TGTGCCAGCAGCTTTAAACGAAGGGGACAGCAAATACACTCTAGCACAGATACGCAGTATTTT.